Presented here are 31 T cell receptor beta chains from one specimen sequenced in a study of T cell changes during pregnancy in multiple sclerosis. The data were produced by immunoSEQ multiplex PCR, yet TCRdb's version contains in-frame clones alone and is incomplete. Among some 49,000 clones, just under 95% were seen once, and the ten largest hold approximately 6%. Material: CD8+ T cells from peripheral blood mononuclear cells, obtained in the first trimester of pregnancy. All receptors come from a female donor with multiple sclerosis, enrolled in a pregnancy study.

This chain links TRBV5-1 with TRBJ1-1; the match to TRBD1 covers 9 bases. The trim removed 4 bases at V and 7 bases at J, leaving 5 bases unmatched. Germline assignment: CDR1 SGHRS and CDR2 YFSETQ. The CDR3 is made up of 13 amino acids. The CDR3 sequence: CASSLDRGIEAFF. The CDR3 bases are TGCGCCAGCAGCCTGGACAGGGGTATTGAAGCTTTCTTT.

The chain has TRBV7-9 and TRBJ2-7; the D gene is possibly TRBD2 (5 bases). The CDR3 length is 13 residues. Germline V gene sequence: CDR1 SEHNR, CDR2 FQNEAQ (reference sequence). V was cut by 5 bases and J by 6 bases, with 14 bases left in between. This chain's CDR3 is CASSRVRGPEQYF. The CDR3 nucleotides read TGTGCCAGCAGCCGTGTTCGGGGTCCCGAGCAGTACTTC.

The chain combines TRBV4-3 with TRBJ2-3; 10 bases map to TRBD2. The CDR3 sequence is 21 residues long. The J segment lost 0 bases and the V segment lost 1 base, leaving 16 bases of the junction unmatched. Per germline, CDR1 LGHNA and CDR2 YSLEER. The CDR3: CASSQGYLAGEELRSTDTQYF. The DNA of the CDR3 is TGCGCCAGCAGCCAAGGGTACCTAGCGGGAGAGGAGTTAAGAAGCACAGATACGCAGTATTTT.

The gene calls are TRBV30 and TRBJ2-2; D uncertain. The CDR3 contains 13 residues. Germline values: CDR1 GTSNPN, CDR2 SVGIG (reference sequence). Deletions cut 3 bases from V and 0 bases from J, with 5 bases between. The CDR3 is CAWRESNTGELFF. The DNA of the CDR3 is TGTGCCTGGAGAGAGTCGAACACCGGGGAGCTGTTTTTT.

With regard to this clone: The germline gene is not matched at one end of the junction; a read error may be the cause. The chain is built from TRBV6-1 and TRBJ2-7; D might be TRBD2 (7 bases). Germline CDR1 is MNHNS and CDR2 is SASEGT. The length of the CDR3 is 16 residues. The CDR3: CASSEGGGSGAYEQYF. CDR3 in DNA: TGTGCCAGCAGCGAAGGGGGGGGTAGTGGGGCTTACGAGCAGTACTTC.

The J gene is TRBJ2-7, the V gene TRBV4-3; maybe TRBD2 (6 bases). CDR1 and CDR2 (germline): LGHNA, YSLEER. Between the trimmed V and J ends, which lost 0 bases and 3 bases, there was a span of 9 bases. This CDR3 has 14 amino acids. The CDR3 DNA sequence: TGCGCCAGCAGCCAAGATGGAGGGAACTACGAGCAGTACTTC. It codes for CASSQDGGNYEQYF.

V is TRBV27 and J is TRBJ2-7; 8 nucleotides align to TRBD2. V lost 4 bases and J lost 7; bases outside the gene matches: 9. CDR1 and CDR2 (germline): MNHEY, SMNVEV (reference sequence). The CDR3 runs to 14 residues. CDR3 nucleotides: TGTGCCAGCAGTTGGTCCAGCGGGAGATGGGAGCAGTACTTC. Protein sequence: CASSWSSGRWEQYF.

This chain connects TRBV6-5 to TRBJ2-7; TRBD1 aligns across 10 bases. CDR3 length: 15 amino acids. Germline V gene data show CDR1 as MNHEY and CDR2 as SVGAGI. With 4 bases clipped from V and 2 bases from J, the junction kept 5 bases outside the gene matches. In nucleotides, the CDR3 is TGTGCCAGCAGTTCCAGTGGGACAGGGGCCTACGAGCAGTACTTC. It yields the protein CASSSSGTGAYEQYF.

The chain couples TRBV12-5 to TRBJ1-1; the D gene is possibly TRBD1 (5 bases). Germline V gene sequence: CDR1 LGHNT, CDR2 FRNRAP. The CDR3 contains 18 residues. The germline V and J ends were trimmed by 2 bases and 7 bases, with 26 bases remaining between them. The CDR3 region is CASGLYPIGGGVSDEAFF. Here the CDR3 DNA reads TGTGCTAGTGGTTTGTACCCCATAGGCGGAGGGGTATCGGATGAAGCTTTCTTT.

The rearrangement uses TRBV28 and TRBJ2-3; possibly TRBD2 for D (7 bases). V was pared by 5 bases and J by 5 bases, with 20 bases between. Germline V gene data show CDR1 as MDHEN and CDR2 as SYDVKM. The CDR3 is 16 residues long. CDR3 in amino acids: CASSPPLGEGEDTQYF. The DNA of the CDR3 is TGTGCCAGCAGTCCTCCCTTAGGGGAGGGGGAAGATACGCAGTATTTT.

V gene TRBV11-2 combines with J gene TRBJ2-5, with D possibly TRBD1 on 5 matching bases. The CDR3 spans 14 residues. Between the trimmed V and J ends, which lost 1 base and 2 bases, there was a span of 8 bases. Germline assignment: CDR1 SGHAT and CDR2 FQNNGV. In DNA, the CDR3 is TGTGCCAGCAGCTTAGGACAGATACAAGAGACCCAGTACTTC. Its protein is CASSLGQIQETQYF.

The chain has TRBV9 and TRBJ2-5; TRBD1 aligns across 7 bases. Germline CDR1 SGDLS, CDR2 YYNGEE. The CDR3 is 16 amino acids. Germline trimming cut 2 bases from V and 5 bases from J; bases unmatched to any gene: 12. The CDR3 here is CASSVDRDSLGETQYF. The CDR3, as DNA: TGTGCCAGCAGCGTCGACCGGGACAGCCTAGGGGAGACCCAGTACTTC.

The chain links TRBV6-1 to TRBJ1-1; TRBD1 aligns across 8 bases. With V trimmed by 6 bases and J by 6 bases, 9 bases remained unmatched. This CDR3 has 14 residues. The germline gives CDR1 MNHNS, CDR2 SASEGT. CDR3 DNA sequence: TGTGCCAGCAGCGAACAGGGGGAAACGGCTGAAGCTTTCTTT. Translation: CASSEQGETAEAFF.

The chain has TRBV30 and TRBJ2-7; D may be TRBD2 (6 bases). This CDR3 spans 13 amino acids. The V end lost 3 bases, the J end lost 0 bases, and 9 bases lay between the germline ends. Germline-derived CDR1 and CDR2 are GTSNPN and SVGIG (reference sequence). CDR3 bases: TGTGCCTGGAGGCCCGGGAGCTCCTACGAGCAGTACTTC. Its protein is CAWRPGSSYEQYF.

This clone was recorded only once. This rearrangement joins TRBV5-5 to TRBJ2-2; D is possibly TRBD2 (5 bases). Trimming took off 1 base at V and 2 bases at J, with 6 bases between the two ends. The germline gives CDR1 SGHKS, CDR2 YYEKEE (reference sequence). CDR3 size: 14 residues. CDR3 region: CASSLRGNTGELFF. The CDR3 DNA sequence: TGTGCCAGCAGCTTGCGGGGTAACACCGGGGAGCTGTTTTTT.

The chain carries TRBV29-1 and TRBJ2-3; D gene unclear. CDR3 length: 12 amino acids. Germline V gene data show CDR1 as SQVTM and CDR2 as ANQGSEA. The germline V and J ends were trimmed by 4 bases and 2 bases, with 7 bases remaining between them. The CDR3 nucleotides read TGCAGCGTTGTCGACACCACAGATACGCAGTATTTT. Residues: CSVVDTTDTQYF.

The chain employs TRBV19 and TRBJ2-1; 10 bases align to TRBD2. Germline V gene sequence: CDR1 LNHDA, CDR2 SQIVND (reference sequence). The CDR3 covers 17 residues. V dropped 9 bases and J dropped 5; count of bases not matched to a gene: 16. This chain's CDR3 is CASPRRPLAGDHNEQFF. CDR3 in DNA: TGTGCCAGCCCCCGAAGGCCCCTAGCGGGAGACCACAATGAGCAGTTCTTC.

The chain uses TRBV4-1 and TRBJ2-7; 7 bases map to TRBD1. CDR1 is MGHRA, CDR2 YSYEKL, per germline. Trimming cost V 1 base and J 4 bases; bases outside gene matches: 7. The CDR3 sequence is 15 residues long. DNA of the CDR3: TGCGCCAGCAGCCAAGGGACCGGGACAGCTTACGAGCAGTACTTC. Its translation is CASSQGTGTAYEQYF.

V and J are TRBV19 and TRBJ2-1, with 14 nucleotides matching TRBD2. CDR1 and CDR2 (germline): LNHDA, SQIVND (reference sequence). The CDR3 loop spans 17 amino acids. V lost 8 bases, J lost 8 bases, and 14 bases stayed unmatched. CDR3 amino acids: CASSTPLGTSGSDEQFF. CDR3 in DNA: TGTGCCAGTTCCACTCCCCTCGGGACTAGCGGGAGTGATGAGCAGTTCTTC.

The table lists this clone with a count of one. This chain uses TRBV2 with TRBJ1-5; 7 positions agree with TRBD1. The CDR3 runs to 16 residues. The germline V gene has CDR1 SNHLY and CDR2 FYNNEI. V gave up 4 bases and J gave up 1 base; unmatched junction bases: 7. CDR3 protein: CASSAGQRSSNQPQHF. The CDR3 DNA follows: TGTGCCAGCAGTGCGGGACAGCGATCCAGCAATCAGCCCCAGCATTTT.

The rearrangement links TRBV5-1 to TRBJ2-1, with a tentative D call TRBD1 (6 bases). Germline CDR1 is SGHRS and CDR2 is YFSETQ. The CDR3 loop spans 15 amino acids. V shed 6 bases and J shed 4 bases, with 17 bases lying between them. This CDR3 is CASKGDPGSYNEQFF. CDR3 nucleotides: TGCGCCAGCAAGGGGGACCCGGGCTCATACAATGAGCAGTTCTTC.

The CDR3 region is CASSSRGNYGYTF. DNA of the CDR3: TGTGCCAGCAGCTCGAGAGGGAACTATGGCTACACCTTC. The chain recombines TRBV27 with TRBJ1-2; D is undetermined. This CDR3 contains 13 residues. V lost 6 bases and J lost 2, with 10 bases in between. The germline V gene encodes CDR1 MNHEY and CDR2 SMNVEV (reference sequence).

A few counts support this clone. The chain is built from TRBV27 and TRBJ2-3; 9 bases are shared with TRBD1. After removal of 8 bases from V and 1 base from J, the junction contained 16 bases not matched to a gene. Germline-derived CDR1 and CDR2 are MNHEY and SMNVEV (reference sequence). This CDR3 is built from 18 residues. CDR3 coding DNA: TGTGCCAGCGCCTCGGGGACAGGGCCTGGTCAAGGCACAGATACGCAGTATTTT. This gives the protein CASASGTGPGQGTDTQYF.

This rearrangement joins TRBV30 to TRBJ2-1, with D perhaps TRBD2 (5 bases). The CDR3 contains 14 residues. Deletions cut 3 bases from V and 3 bases from J, with 12 bases between. Germline CDR1 reads GTSNPN; CDR2 reads SVGIG (reference sequence). This chain's CDR3 is CAWSEVSGYNEQFF. The CDR3 nucleotides read TGTGCCTGGAGCGAGGTCAGCGGCTACAATGAGCAGTTCTTC. The full variable domain, with the rest looked up from reference TRBV30 and TRBJ2-1, is SQTIHQWPATLVQPVGSPLSLECTVEGTSNPNLYWYRQAAGRGLQLLFYSVGIGQISSEVPQNLSASRPQDRQFILSSKKLLLSDSGFYLCAWSEVSGYNEQFFGPGTRLTVL.

V usage is TRBV27 and J usage is TRBJ1-4; D gene uncertain. Germline V gene lookup returns CDR1 MNHEY and CDR2 SMNVEV (reference sequence). The V gene lost 3 bases and the J gene lost 5 bases, with 4 bases spanning the gap. The CDR3 runs to 12 residues. The CDR3 is CASSFLNEKLFF. CDR3 DNA: TGTGCCAGCAGTTTCCTGAATGAAAAACTGTTTTTT.

CDR3 in DNA: TGTGCCAGCAGCTTTAGGACAACGAACACCGGGGAGCTGTTTTTT. Its translation is CASSFRTTNTGELFF. The chain has TRBV7-9 and TRBJ2-2; D perhaps matches TRBD1 (5 bases). V was clipped by 3 bases and J by 0 bases, with 8 bases between them. Per the germline V gene, CDR1 is SEHNR and CDR2 is FQNEAQ (reference sequence). The CDR3 spans 15 residues. Combining the CDR3 with reference TRBV7-9 and TRBJ2-2 gives the whole variable domain DTGVSQNPRHKITKRGQNVTFRCDPISEHNRLYWYRQTLGQGPEFLTYFQNEAQLEKSRLLSDRFSAERPKGSFSTLEIQRTEQGDSAMYLCASSFRTTNTGELFFGEGSRLTVL.

This clone has a single count. The chain recombines TRBV19 with TRBJ2-7; D is undetermined. Deletions cut 4 bases from V and 2 bases from J, with 3 bases between. The CDR3 consists of 11 residues. CDR1 and CDR2 from the germline V gene are LNHDA and SQIVND (reference sequence). The CDR3 bases are TGTGCCAGTAGTAACACCTACGAGCAGTACTTC. Translation: CASSNTYEQYF.

V usage is TRBV19 and J usage is TRBJ1-5, with D uncertain. The germline V gene encodes CDR1 LNHDA and CDR2 SQIVND (reference sequence). CDR3 size: 14 residues. Trimming stripped 3 bases from V and 3 bases from J, with 9 bases between. The CDR3 DNA follows: TGTGCCAGTAGTATGACCGGGTACAATCAGCCCCAGCATTTT. Amino acids: CASSMTGYNQPQHF.

The J gene is TRBJ2-3, the V gene TRBV13; TRBD2 might be the D (7 bases). Germline assignment: CDR1 PRHDT and CDR2 FYEKMQ (reference sequence). Trimming took off 5 bases at V and 6 bases at J, with 18 bases between the two ends. The CDR3 loop spans 15 amino acids. This CDR3 is CASSNRGGNRDTQYF. The CDR3 DNA sequence: TGTGCCAGCAGCAATAGGGGGGGAAACAGGGATACGCAGTATTTT. Using reference TRBV13 and TRBJ2-3 for the parts outside the CDR3, the full variable domain is AAGVIQSPRHLIKEKRETATLKCYPIPRHDTVYWYQQGPGQDPQFLISFYEKMQSDKGSIPDRFSAQQFSDYHSELNMSSLELGDSALYFCASSNRGGNRDTQYFGPGTRLTVL.

The V gene is TRBV19, the J gene TRBJ1-1, with no clear D. Germline CDR1 LNHDA, CDR2 SQIVND (reference sequence). The CDR3 has 14 amino acids. V lost 6 bases to trimming and J lost 1 base, with 12 bases between them. CDR3 residues: CASSPMFQNTEAFF. CDR3 sequence (DNA): TGTGCCAGTAGCCCCATGTTCCAGAACACTGAAGCTTTCTTT.

The rearrangement links TRBV4-3 to TRBJ2-1, with 9 bases lining up with TRBD2. The V and J ends lost 4 bases and 2 bases, in that order; junction bases with no gene match: 3. The CDR3 is made up of 15 amino acids. Germline V gene sequence: CDR1 LGHNA, CDR2 YSLEER. The CDR3 spells CASSLGLAPYNEQFF. The CDR3 region has the DNA TGCGCCAGCAGCCTGGGACTAGCCCCCTACAATGAGCAGTTCTTC.